This T cell receptor (beta chain) was observed in a study of Ad26.COV2.S vaccination and SARS-CoV-2 variants. Whole-study results and caveats: Reported findings describe substantial breadth in spike-specific CD8+ and CD4+ T cell responses following vaccination. People who got the vaccine or the placebo had similar non-spike TCR breadth. Total T cell responses may have been underestimated by the TCR breadth and depth analyses. Participants in the vaccine arm had higher spike-specific TCR breadth; placebo recipients had lower.

Of note for this clone: Its specificity is not known.

Sequencing was performed with immunoSEQ multiplex PCR; in TCRdb, only in-frame clones are kept and a portion is missing. The top ten clones hold around a sixth of a sample with 97,000 or so clones, roughly 75% of them seen once. Germline V gene sequence: CDR1 MNHNS, CDR2 SASEGT. V was trimmed by 2 bases and J by 5 bases, leaving 9 bases between them. The CDR3 totals 13 residues. Specimen: peripheral blood, collected after recovery from COVID-19. The receptor was isolated from a human donor who had recovered from COVID-19. The chain uses TRBV6-1 and TRBJ1-1, with D uncertain. CDR3 nucleotides: TGTGCCAGCAGTGAACCCCAGGAGACTGAAGCTTTCTTT. It specifies CASSEPQETEAFF.